The 20 T cell receptor beta chains listed next were all sequenced from one sample in a study of T cell responses to AZD1222 COVID-19 vaccine. The protocol was immunoSEQ multiplex PCR, while the TCRdb copy is restricted to in-frame clones and leaves out a portion. Of tens of thousands of clones in the sample, nearly 90% are singletons; the top ten hold roughly 2.8%. The sample consisted of peripheral blood, taken on day 0 of MenACWY control vaccination. These receptor sequences come from an adult in good health.

This chain joins TRBV28 and TRBJ2-1; D remains ambiguous. The CDR3 sequence is 11 residues long. The germline gives CDR1 MDHEN, CDR2 SYDVKM. Trimming removed 9 bases at V and 9 bases at J, with 12 bases between. The CDR3 loop reads CASSRVLEQFF. CDR3 DNA: TGTGCCAGTAGCCGAGTTCTTGAGCAGTTCTTC.

The chain has TRBV6-5 and TRBJ2-1; TRBD2 aligns across 9 bases. Per germline, CDR1 MNHEY and CDR2 SVGAGI. The CDR3 spans 14 residues. V lost 8 bases and J lost 1; bases outside the gene matches: 3. The CDR3 coding sequence is TGTGCCAGCCAGCGGGGGGCTTCCTACAATGAGCAGTTCTTC. This gives the protein CASQRGASYNEQFF.

CDR3 protein: CAISGESRALGYTF. In DNA form, the CDR3 reads TGTGCCATCAGTGGGGAGAGCCGAGCACTGGGCTACACCTTC. This chain uses TRBV10-3 with TRBJ1-2; D is undetermined. V was trimmed by 4 bases and J by 8 bases, leaving 17 bases between them. Germline V gene lookup returns CDR1 ENHRY and CDR2 SYGVKD. This CDR3 is built from 14 residues.

V gene TRBV14 combines with J gene TRBJ2-1; possibly TRBD2 for D (5 bases). CDR1 is SGHDN, CDR2 FVKESK, per germline. V was clipped by 0 bases and J by 0 bases, with 12 bases between them. This CDR3 is built from 17 residues. The CDR3 bases are TGTGCCAGCAGCCAAGAGGGAGCCTTTATCTCCTACAATGAGCAGTTCTTC. It codes for CASSQEGAFISYNEQFF.

This clone was detected only once. The rearrangement joins TRBV18 to TRBJ1-5, with no clear D. Trimming took 3 bases from V and 3 from J, leaving 12 bases between them. The CDR3 runs to 15 residues. Germline V gives CDR1 KGHSH, CDR2 LQKENI. In nucleotides, the CDR3 is TGTGCCAGCTCACCCGCCTCGAATAACAATCAGCCCCAGCATTTT. Its protein product is CASSPASNNNQPQHF.

The rearrangement joins TRBV5-8 to TRBJ1-5; D possibly corresponds to TRBD1 (5 bases). The V end was cut by 1 base, the J end by 3 bases, with 14 bases between. The CDR3 totals 16 residues. Germline V gene lookup returns CDR1 SGHTS and CDR2 YDEGEE. The CDR3: CASSLSQGGNNQPQHF. DNA for the CDR3: TGTGCCAGCAGCTTGAGTCAGGGAGGCAACAATCAGCCCCAGCATTTT.

The chain employs TRBV3-1 (or the pseudogene TRBV3-2) and TRBJ2-1; the match to TRBD1 covers 8 bases. The length of the CDR3 is 16 residues. Looked up from germline, CDR1 is LGHDT and CDR2 is YNNKEL (reference sequence). The V and J ends lost 0 bases and 5 bases, in that order; junction bases with no gene match: 6. CDR3 residues: CASSQEGQGAHNEQFF. The CDR3 nucleotides read TGTGCCAGCAGCCAAGAGGGGCAGGGGGCCCACAATGAGCAGTTCTTC.

The chain has TRBV19 and TRBJ1-3; unclear D gene. V lost 7 bases, J lost 0 bases, and 10 bases lay in between. The CDR3 loop spans 14 amino acids. CDR1 is LNHDA, CDR2 SQIVND, per germline (reference sequence). This CDR3 is CASTRGSSGNTIYF. As DNA, the CDR3 is TGTGCCAGTACCAGAGGGTCCTCTGGAAACACCATATATTTT.

This clone was found once. The genes are TRBV5-6 and TRBJ1-5; possibly TRBD1 for D (6 bases). The CDR3 is 15 residues long. Trimming took 0 bases from V and 6 from J, leaving 13 bases between them. Germline V gene lookup returns CDR1 SGHDT and CDR2 YYEEEE. The CDR3 loop is CASSLGQVWGQPQHF. For the CDR3, the DNA is TGTGCCAGCAGCTTGGGACAGGTTTGGGGTCAGCCCCAGCATTTT.

This chain uses TRBV6-6 with TRBJ1-5, with D uncertain. CDR3 length: 14 residues. The germline gives CDR1 MNHNY, CDR2 SVGAGI (reference sequence). V lost 1 base and J 4 bases, leaving 8 bases between the germline ends. The CDR3 nucleotides are TGTGCCAGCAGTTACTTGGCAAGTAATCAGCCCCAGCATTTT. This sequence encodes CASSYLASNQPQHF.

This clone appeared a single time. The J gene is TRBJ2-7, the V gene TRBV3-1 (or the pseudogene TRBV3-2); D is uncertain. The V gene's germline CDR1 is LGHDT and CDR2 YNNKEL (reference sequence). CDR3 length: 11 amino acids. V dropped 3 bases and J dropped 5 bases, with 5 bases sitting between them. CDR3 protein: CASSQSHEQYF. CDR3 sequence (DNA): TGTGCCAGCAGCCAGAGCCACGAGCAGTACTTC.

Details on this clone: Other DNA sequences in this specimen translate into the identical CDR3. The chain carries TRBV29-1 and TRBJ1-2; D remains ambiguous. Germline CDR1 SQVTM, CDR2 ANQGSEA. V was clipped by 3 bases and J by 0 bases, with 5 bases between them. The CDR3 has 12 residues. The CDR3 loop reads CSVDRANYGYTF. DNA for the CDR3: TGCAGCGTTGATCGAGCTAACTATGGCTACACCTTC. The full variable domain, in which reference TRBV29-1 and TRBJ1-2 provide the parts outside the CDR3, is SAVISQKPSRDICQRGTSLTIQCQVDSQVTMMFWYRQQPGQSLTLIATANQGSEATYESGFVIDKFPISRPNLTFSTLTVSNMSPEDSSIYLCSVDRANYGYTFGSGTRLTVV.

This clone was seen a few times. The rearrangement links TRBV10-1 to TRBJ2-1; D is perhaps TRBD1 or TRBD2 (5 bases each). Trimming took 6 bases from V and 6 from J, leaving 15 bases between them. The CDR3 sequence is 14 residues long. Looked up from germline, CDR1 is WNHNN and CDR2 is SYGVQD (reference sequence). CDR3 coding DNA: TGCGCCAGCAGCGCCCTGGGGCGGGTCAATGAGCAGTTCTTC. It translates to CASSALGRVNEQFF.

This chain joins TRBV30 and TRBJ1-4; D call uncertain. In germline, CDR1 is GTSNPN, CDR2 SVGIG (reference sequence). Trimming took off 1 base at V and 0 bases at J, with 9 bases between the two ends. The CDR3 totals 15 residues. In DNA, the CDR3 is TGTGCCTGGAGTGGGGTGATCGCAACTAATGAAAAACTGTTTTTT. This codes for CAWSGVIATNEKLFF.

The V gene is TRBV3-1 (or the pseudogene TRBV3-2), the J gene TRBJ1-3; D is undetermined. The CDR3 is made up of 14 amino acids. Germline CDR1 is LGHDT and CDR2 is YNNKEL (reference sequence). V was shortened by 4 bases and J by 2 bases, with 9 bases between the two germline ends. CDR3 sequence (DNA): TGTGCCAGCAGCCCTACAGTAGCTGGAAACACCATATATTTT. Its translation: CASSPTVAGNTIYF.

The V and J genes are TRBV7-9 and TRBJ2-5, with D perhaps TRBD1 (7 bases). The CDR3 covers 16 residues. The germline CDR1 and CDR2 sequences are SEHNR and FQNEAQ (reference sequence). V lost 5 bases to trimming and J lost 1 base, with 17 bases between them. The CDR3 sequence is CASSQKGARGQETQYF. The CDR3 nucleotides read TGTGCCAGCAGCCAAAAGGGGGCGCGGGGCCAAGAGACCCAGTACTTC.

This chain connects TRBV18 to TRBJ1-5; no definite D call. Germline V CDR1 and CDR2: KGHSH, LQKENI. The CDR3 contains 13 residues. Trimming pared 1 base from V and 7 bases from J, leaving 8 bases between. The CDR3: CASSPQGDQPQHF. The CDR3 nucleotides are TGTGCCAGCTCACCACAGGGAGACCAGCCCCAGCATTTT.

The V call is TRBV7-2, the J call TRBJ1-4; a weak D match, TRBD1 (6 bases). The V gene's germline CDR1 is SGHTA and CDR2 FQGNSA. The CDR3 totals 15 residues. The V end was cut by 5 bases, the J end by 7 bases, with 17 bases between. Here the CDR3 reads CASSPRGGRGEKLFF. CDR3 nucleotides: TGTGCCAGCAGCCCACGCGGGGGGCGGGGTGAAAAACTGTTTTTT.

The chain has TRBV5-5 and TRBJ2-1, with 8 bases lining up with TRBD2. CDR3 length: 16 residues. Germline V gives CDR1 SGHKS, CDR2 YYEKEE (reference sequence). J was trimmed by 0 bases and V by 4 bases; bases with no gene match: 6. The CDR3 sequence: CASSPLGGDSYNEQFF. As DNA, the CDR3 is TGTGCCAGCAGCCCTCTCGGGGGGGACTCCTACAATGAGCAGTTCTTC.

The chain combines TRBV27 with TRBJ2-5; D is ambiguous. Germline-derived CDR1 and CDR2 are MNHEY and SMNVEV (reference sequence). The ends were cut back, 1 base at V and 2 bases at J, with 5 bases in the middle. The length of the CDR3 is 13 residues. In DNA, the CDR3 is TGTGCCAGCAGTTTATATTTACAAGAGACCCAGTACTTC. Translated: CASSLYLQETQYF.